A selection of T cell receptor beta chains follows, all from one sample in a study of blood T cells in healthy people across ages. TCRdb re-derived calls from the 5' RACE reads in MiXCR, one entry per CDR3 protein. Of about 840,000 distinct CDR3 sequences listed, approximately 32% are singletons. This same sample was also taken into another study, of T cells of mothers and their children.

Sequencing input: blood. These receptors all stem from a woman between 35 and 50 years old in good health. Each CDR3 is given with its conserved first and last residue. The D gene is left open where the match is weak. Part of the rows lack a size; the others show once, few, many or a class for expanded clones.

NA | TRBJ2-1 | TRBV7-9 | few | TGTGCCAGCTCCAAGGGGGCGGGGATGAACTACAATGAGCAGTTCTTC | CASSKGAGMNYNEQFF
NA | TRBJ1-1 | TRBV5-4 | NA | TGTGCCAGCAGCTTGTGGTCAGCCCTAAACACTGAAGCTTTCTTT | CASSLWSALNTEAFF
TRBD1 | TRBJ1-6 | TRBV12-3/TRBV12-4 | many | TGTGCCAGCAACTCGGACAGGGCTAATTCACCCCTCCACTTT | CASNSDRANSPLHF
NA | TRBJ2-7 | TRBV7-2 | few | TGTGCCAGCAGCTTGGGATGGCAGACCTACGAGCAGTACTTC | CASSLGWQTYEQYF
NA | TRBJ2-5 | TRBV4-1 | many | TGCGCCAGCAGCCTTGGGGGGCTAGCCACCGAGACCCAGTACTTC | CASSLGGLATETQYF
NA | TRBJ2-4 | TRBV12-3/TRBV12-4 | many | TGTGCCAGCAGTTTAGGGGGACCGCTAAAAAACATTCAGTACTTC | CASSLGGPLKNIQYF
NA | TRBJ1-4 | TRBV7-9 | NA | TGTGCCAGCAGCTTACTTCCCAAGGAAAATGGAAAACTGTTTTTT | CASSLLPKENGKLFF
NA | TRBJ2-7 | TRBV6-2/TRBV6-3 | many | TGTGCCAGCAGAGAGGGACGGATGGGCTACGAGCAGTACTTC | CASREGRMGYEQYF
NA | TRBJ2-6 | TRBV7-8 | many | TGTGCCAGCAGCCTGGGCGTACAGGGGAGGACTGGGGCCAACGTCCTGACTTTC | CASSLGVQGRTGANVLTF
NA | TRBJ2-7 | TRBV20-1 | once | TGCAGTGCTAGAAGCCCCAACAATGAGCAGTACTTC | CSARSPNNEQYF
NA | TRBJ2-5 | TRBV28 | few | TGTGCCAGCAGTTTGGGGACAAAACAAGAGACCCAGTACTTC | CASSLGTKQETQYF
NA | TRBJ2-5 | TRBV27 | NA | TGTGCCAGCAGTCCGCCCTCGGCGGGAATGGGGCGGGAGACCCAGTACTTC | CASSPPSAGMGRETQYF
NA | TRBJ1-1 | TRBV12-3/TRBV12-4 | NA | TGTGCCAGCAGTTTTATGTGGCGGGCTGAAGCTTTCTTT | CASSFMWRAEAFF